The present TCR beta chain was sequenced within a study of cytomegalovirus exposure and HLA in healthy donors. Study information: From donors who were HLA-typed, an early data release held 80 million to 85 million unique TCRs.

V gave up 3 bases and J gave up 3 bases; unmatched junction bases: 0. CDR1 and CDR2 from the germline V gene are MRHNA and SNTAGT. This CDR3 is built from 14 residues. Researchers ran the PCR with 60 Vbeta and 13 Jbeta primers. Data came from immunoSEQ multiplex PCR; TCRdb stores just in-frame clones and leaves some out. This table has 150,000 to 180,000 clones, around 79% appearing once. This chain joins TRBV6-4 and TRBJ2-1; 9 bases map to TRBD2. Input material: PBMCs. This receptor was taken from a young man in good health and CMV-seronegative. CDR3 nucleotide sequence: TGTGCCAGCAGTGAGCGGGGGGGCTACAATGAGCAGTTCTTC. Amino acids: CASSERGGYNEQFF.